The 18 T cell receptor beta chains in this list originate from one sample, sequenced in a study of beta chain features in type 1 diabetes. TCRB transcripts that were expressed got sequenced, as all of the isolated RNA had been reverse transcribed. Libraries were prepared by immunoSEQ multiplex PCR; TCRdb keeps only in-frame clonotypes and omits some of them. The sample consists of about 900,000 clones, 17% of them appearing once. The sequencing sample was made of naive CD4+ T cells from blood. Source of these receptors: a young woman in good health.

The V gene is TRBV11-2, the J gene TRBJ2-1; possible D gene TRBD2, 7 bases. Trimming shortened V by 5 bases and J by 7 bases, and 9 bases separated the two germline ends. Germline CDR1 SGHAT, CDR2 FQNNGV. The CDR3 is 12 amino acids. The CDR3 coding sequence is TGTGCCAGCAGCGAGGGGGGGAATGAGCAGTTCTTC. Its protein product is CASSEGGNEQFF.

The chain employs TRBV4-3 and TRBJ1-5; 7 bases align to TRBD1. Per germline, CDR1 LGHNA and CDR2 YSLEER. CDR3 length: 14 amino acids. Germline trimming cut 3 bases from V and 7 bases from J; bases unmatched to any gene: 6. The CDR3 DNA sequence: TGCGCCAGCAGCCAGGAACCAGGGGGACAGCCCCAGCATTTT. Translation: CASSQEPGGQPQHF.

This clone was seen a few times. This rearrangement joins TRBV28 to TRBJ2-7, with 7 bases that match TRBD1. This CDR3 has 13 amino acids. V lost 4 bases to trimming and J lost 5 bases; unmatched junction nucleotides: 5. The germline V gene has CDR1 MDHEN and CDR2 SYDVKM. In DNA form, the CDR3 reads TGTGCCAGCAGTTCAGGGGGTGGAGACGAGCAGTACTTC. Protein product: CASSSGGGDEQYF.

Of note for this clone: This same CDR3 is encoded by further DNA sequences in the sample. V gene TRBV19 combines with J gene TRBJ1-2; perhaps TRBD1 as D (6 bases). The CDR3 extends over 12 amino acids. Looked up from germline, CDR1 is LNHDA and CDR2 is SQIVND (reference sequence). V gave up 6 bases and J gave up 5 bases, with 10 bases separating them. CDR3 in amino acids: CASSEDSYGYTF. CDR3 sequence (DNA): TGTGCCAGTAGCGAGGACAGTTATGGCTACACCTTC. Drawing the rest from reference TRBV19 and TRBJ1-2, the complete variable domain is DGGITQSPKYLFRKEGQNVTLSCEQNLNHDAMYWYRQDPGQGLRLIYYSQIVNDFQKGDIAEGYSVSREKKESFPLTVTSAQKNPTAFYLCASSEDSYGYTFGSGTRLTVV.

The CDR3 DNA sequence: TGTGCCAGCTCACCAAAGTGGGCAGATCACAATCAGCCCCAGCATTTT. Residues: CASSPKWADHNQPQHF. J is TRBJ1-5 and V is TRBV18, with D hard to call. The CDR3 extends over 16 amino acids. Germline CDR1 is KGHSH and CDR2 is LQKENI. Trimming took off 2 bases at V and 3 bases at J, with 14 bases between the two ends.

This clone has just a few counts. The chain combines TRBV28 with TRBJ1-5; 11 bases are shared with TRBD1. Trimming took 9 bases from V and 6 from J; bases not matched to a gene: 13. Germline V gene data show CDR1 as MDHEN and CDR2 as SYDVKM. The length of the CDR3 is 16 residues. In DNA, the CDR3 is TGTGCCAGTACTCTCTCCGGTGGGACAGGGGGTCAGCCCCAGCATTTT. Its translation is CASTLSGGTGGQPQHF.

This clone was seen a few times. This CDR3 is CASSLASRPSSTDTQYF. The CDR3 bases are TGTGCCAGCAGCTTAGCCTCTAGGCCATCTAGCACAGATACGCAGTATTTT. The rearrangement uses TRBV11-2 and TRBJ2-3; no firm D call. The CDR3 spans 17 residues. V lost 1 base, J lost 0 bases, and 14 bases lay in between. Germline V gene sequence: CDR1 SGHAT, CDR2 FQNNGV.

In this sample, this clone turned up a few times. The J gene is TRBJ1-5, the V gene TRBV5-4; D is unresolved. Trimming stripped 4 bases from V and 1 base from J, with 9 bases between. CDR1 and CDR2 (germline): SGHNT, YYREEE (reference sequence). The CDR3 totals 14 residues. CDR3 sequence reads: CASSLRESNQPQHF. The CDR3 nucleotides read TGTGCCAGCAGCCTTAGGGAGAGCAATCAGCCCCAGCATTTT.

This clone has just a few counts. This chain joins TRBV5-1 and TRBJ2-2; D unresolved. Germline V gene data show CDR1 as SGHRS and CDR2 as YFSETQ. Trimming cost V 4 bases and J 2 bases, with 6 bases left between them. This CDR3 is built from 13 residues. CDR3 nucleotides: TGCGCCAGCAGCCCCCATAACACCGGGGAGCTGTTTTTT. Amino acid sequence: CASSPHNTGELFF.

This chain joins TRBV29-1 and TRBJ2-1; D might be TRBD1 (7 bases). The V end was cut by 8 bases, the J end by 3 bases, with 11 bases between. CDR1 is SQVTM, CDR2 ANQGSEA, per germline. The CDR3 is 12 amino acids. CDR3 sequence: CSLRDSYNEQFF. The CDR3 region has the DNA TGCAGCCTGCGGGACAGCTACAATGAGCAGTTCTTC.

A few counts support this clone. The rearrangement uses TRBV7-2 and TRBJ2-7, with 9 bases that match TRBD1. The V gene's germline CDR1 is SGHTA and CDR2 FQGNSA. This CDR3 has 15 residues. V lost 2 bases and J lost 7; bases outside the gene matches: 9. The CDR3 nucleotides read TGTGCCAGCAGCTTATGGGCGGGACAGGGTTTTGAGCAGTACTTC. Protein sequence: CASSLWAGQGFEQYF.

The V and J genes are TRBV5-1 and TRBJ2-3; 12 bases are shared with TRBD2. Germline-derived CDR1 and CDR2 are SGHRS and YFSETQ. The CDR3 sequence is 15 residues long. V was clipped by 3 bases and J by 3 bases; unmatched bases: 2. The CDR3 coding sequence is TGCGCCAGCAGCTCGGGACTAGCGGGTACAGATACGCAGTATTTT. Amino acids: CASSSGLAGTDTQYF.

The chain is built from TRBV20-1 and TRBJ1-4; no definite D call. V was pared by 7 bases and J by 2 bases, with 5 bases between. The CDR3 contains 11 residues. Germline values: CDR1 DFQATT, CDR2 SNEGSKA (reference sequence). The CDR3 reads CSVYTNEKLFF. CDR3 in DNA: TGCAGTGTATATACTAATGAAAAACTGTTTTTT.

Here the CDR3 reads CASSELADNEQFF. The CDR3 DNA reads TGTGCCAGCAGTGAACTAGCGGACAATGAGCAGTTCTTC. J is TRBJ2-1 and V is TRBV6-4, with 8 bases aligning to TRBD2. The CDR3 length is 13 residues. CDR1 is MRHNA, CDR2 SNTAGT, per germline. The ends lost 3 bases at V and 5 bases at J; junction bases unmatched: 0.

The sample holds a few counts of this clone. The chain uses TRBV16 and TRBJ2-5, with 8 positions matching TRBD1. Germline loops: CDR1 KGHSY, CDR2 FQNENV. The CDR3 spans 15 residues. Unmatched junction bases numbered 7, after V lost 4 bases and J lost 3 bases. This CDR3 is CASSPQGAGEETQYF. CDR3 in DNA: TGTGCCAGCAGCCCCCAGGGGGCAGGTGAAGAGACCCAGTACTTC.

CDR3 sequence reads: CSVGRDSPNTGELFF. The CDR3 DNA follows: TGCAGCGTTGGGAGGGACAGCCCTAACACCGGGGAGCTGTTTTTT. The chain employs TRBV29-1 and TRBJ2-2, with D possibly matching TRBD1 (7 bases). The CDR3 covers 15 residues. CDR1 and CDR2 (germline): SQVTM, ANQGSEA. V lost 4 bases, J lost 2 bases, and 14 bases lay in between.

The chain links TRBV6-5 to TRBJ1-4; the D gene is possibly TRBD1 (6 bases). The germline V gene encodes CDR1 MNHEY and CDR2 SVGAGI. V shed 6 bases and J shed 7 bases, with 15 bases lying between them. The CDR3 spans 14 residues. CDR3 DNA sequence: TGTGCCAGCAGCCTATTCTTCAGGGGTGAAAAACTGTTTTTT. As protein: CASSLFFRGEKLFF.

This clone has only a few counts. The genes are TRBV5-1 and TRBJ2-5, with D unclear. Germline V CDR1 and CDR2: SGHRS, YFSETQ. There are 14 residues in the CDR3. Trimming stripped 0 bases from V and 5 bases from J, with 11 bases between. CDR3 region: CASSLGVGSETQYF. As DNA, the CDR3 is TGCGCCAGCAGCTTGGGAGTGGGGTCGGAGACCCAGTACTTC. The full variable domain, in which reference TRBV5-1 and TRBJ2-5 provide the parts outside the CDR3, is KAGVTQTPRYLIKTRGQQVTLSCSPISGHRSVSWYQQTPGQGLQFLFEYFSETQRNKGNFPGRFSGRQFSNSRSEMNVSTLELGDSALYLCASSLGVGSETQYFGPGTRLLVL.